The present entry profiles one TCR beta chain with its context. Its antigen is not known. A read error is likely, as this CDR3 ends without the conserved phenylalanine or tryptophan. TCRdb called clones again from the PCR reads with MiXCR. The repertoire holds more than 20,000 clones, with about a fifth as singletons. This entry is derived from a study of metastatic and nonmetastatic thyroid tumors. Study findings and constraints: Across blood and tumor, TCR beta diversity in malignant thyroid tumors was reportedly significantly higher than in benign nodules.

V dropped 0 bases and J dropped 6; count of bases not matched to a gene: 15. Germline CDR1 and CDR2: SNHLY and FYNNEI. This CDR3 contains 19 residues. Ahead of thyroid surgery, no patient had received treatment of any kind. Sequencing was performed on blood. The rearrangement links TRBV2 to TRBJ1-5, with 9 bases that match TRBD1. The TCR originated in a female donor with papillary thyroid cancer or a benign thyroid nodule (not recorded which). Some clones in this sample may be carry-over from other donors' samples. The CDR3 spells CASSEAPGTGFERGQPQHL. CDR3 sequence (DNA): TGTGCCAGCAGTGAAGCCCCAGGGACAGGGTTTGAAAGAGGTCAGCCCCAGCATCTT.